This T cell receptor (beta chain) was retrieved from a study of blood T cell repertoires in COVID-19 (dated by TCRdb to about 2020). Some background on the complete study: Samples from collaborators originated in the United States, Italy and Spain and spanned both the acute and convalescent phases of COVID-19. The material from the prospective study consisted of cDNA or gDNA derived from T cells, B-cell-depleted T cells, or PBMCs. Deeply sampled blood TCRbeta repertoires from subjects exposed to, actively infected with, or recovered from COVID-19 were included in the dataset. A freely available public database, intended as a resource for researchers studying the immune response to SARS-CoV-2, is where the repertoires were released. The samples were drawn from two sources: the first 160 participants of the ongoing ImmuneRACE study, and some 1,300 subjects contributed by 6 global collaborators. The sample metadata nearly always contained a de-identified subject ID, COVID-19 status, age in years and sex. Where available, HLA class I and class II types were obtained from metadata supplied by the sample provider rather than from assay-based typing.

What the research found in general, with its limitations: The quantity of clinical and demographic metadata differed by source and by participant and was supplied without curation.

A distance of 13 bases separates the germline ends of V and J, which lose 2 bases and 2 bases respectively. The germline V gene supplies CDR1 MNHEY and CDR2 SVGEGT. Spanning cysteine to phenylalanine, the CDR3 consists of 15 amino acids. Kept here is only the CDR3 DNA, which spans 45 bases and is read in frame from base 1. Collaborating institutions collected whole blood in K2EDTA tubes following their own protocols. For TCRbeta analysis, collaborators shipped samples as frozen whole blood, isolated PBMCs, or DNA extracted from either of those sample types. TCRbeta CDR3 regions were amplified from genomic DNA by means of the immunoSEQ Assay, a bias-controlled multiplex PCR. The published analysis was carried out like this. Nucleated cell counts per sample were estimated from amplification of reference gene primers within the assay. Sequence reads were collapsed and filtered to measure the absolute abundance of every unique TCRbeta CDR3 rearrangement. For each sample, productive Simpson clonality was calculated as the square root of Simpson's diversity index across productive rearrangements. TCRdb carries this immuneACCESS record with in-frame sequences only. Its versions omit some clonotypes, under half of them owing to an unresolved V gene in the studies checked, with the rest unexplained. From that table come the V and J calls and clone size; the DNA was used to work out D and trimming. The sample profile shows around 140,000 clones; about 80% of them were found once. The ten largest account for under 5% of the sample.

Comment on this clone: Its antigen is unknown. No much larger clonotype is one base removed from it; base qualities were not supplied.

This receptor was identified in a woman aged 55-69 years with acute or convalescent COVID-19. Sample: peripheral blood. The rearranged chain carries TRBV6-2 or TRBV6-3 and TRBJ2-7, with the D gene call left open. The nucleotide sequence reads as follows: TGTGCCAGCAGTTACGAAGCTACTATTCCCTACGAGCAGTACTTC. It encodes CASSYEATIPYEQYF.